The TCR beta chain under discussion was sequenced for a study of multiple sclerosis patients with progressive multifocal leukoencephalopathy. Study details: The control group, sampled over time, had multiple sclerosis, received natalizumab and did not develop PML. Study observations and caveats: Findings may reflect JC virus infection or just general immunocompromise.

As to this clone: Its specificity is unknown.

Trimming removed 7 bases at V and 4 bases at J, with 20 bases between. The CDR3 has 15 residues. CDR1 is SGHRS and CDR2 is YFSETQ in the germline V gene. The protocol was immunoSEQ multiplex PCR, while the TCRdb copy is restricted to in-frame clones and leaves out a portion. The table shows fewer than 40,000 clones, with around 91% occurring only once. As to time point: before natalizumab initiation. Prior interferon beta treatment was universal, and the PML patients were all female. Before the first natalizumab infusion, T0 blood samples were taken. This receptor was identified in a human donor with multiple sclerosis. The sample was PBMCs. The rearrangement joins TRBV5-1 to TRBJ1-1, with D hard to call. The CDR3 sequence: CASSDEGLWGTEAFF. As DNA, the CDR3 is TGCGCCAGCTCTGACGAGGGCCTCTGGGGCACTGAAGCTTTCTTT.